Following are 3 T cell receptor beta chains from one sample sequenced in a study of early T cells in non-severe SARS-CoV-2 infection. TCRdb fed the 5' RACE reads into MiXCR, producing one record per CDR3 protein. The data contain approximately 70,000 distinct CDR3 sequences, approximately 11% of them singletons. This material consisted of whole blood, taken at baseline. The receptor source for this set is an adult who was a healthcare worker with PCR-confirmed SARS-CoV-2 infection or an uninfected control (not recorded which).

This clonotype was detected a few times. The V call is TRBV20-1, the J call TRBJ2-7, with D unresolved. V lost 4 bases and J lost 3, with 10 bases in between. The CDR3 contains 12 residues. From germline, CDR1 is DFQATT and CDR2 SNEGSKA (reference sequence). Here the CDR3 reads CSATTANYEQYF. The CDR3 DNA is TGCAGTGCTACCACGGCAAACTACGAGCAGTACTTC.

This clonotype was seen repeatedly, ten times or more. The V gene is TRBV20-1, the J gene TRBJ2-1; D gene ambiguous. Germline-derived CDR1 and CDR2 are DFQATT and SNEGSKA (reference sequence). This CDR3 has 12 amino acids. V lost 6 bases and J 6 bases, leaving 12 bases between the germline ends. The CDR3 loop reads CSASKGTNEQFF. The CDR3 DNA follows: TGCAGTGCCTCCAAGGGAACCAATGAGCAGTTCTTC.

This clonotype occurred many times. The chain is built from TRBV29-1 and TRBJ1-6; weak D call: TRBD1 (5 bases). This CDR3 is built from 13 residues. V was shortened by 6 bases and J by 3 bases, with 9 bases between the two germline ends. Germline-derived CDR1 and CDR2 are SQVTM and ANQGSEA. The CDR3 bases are TGCAGCGTCCGACAGAACTATAATTCACCCCTCCACTTT. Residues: CSVRQNYNSPLHF.